This T cell receptor (beta chain) was recovered during a study of response to subunit inactivated influenza vaccine. On this clonotype: The antigen is undetermined.

V lost 4 bases and J 11 bases, leaving 11 bases between the germline ends. There are 11 residues in the CDR3. Using its own MiXCR run on the RT-PCR reads, TCRdb lists one record per CDR3 protein. The sample contains fewer than 650,000 distinct CDR3 sequences, approximately 13% of which appear only once. General study points: It was the authors' suggestion that each seasonal influenza vaccination recruits few new T cells.

The input for sequencing was PBMCs from blood, taken more than 35 days after vaccination. This receptor was identified in a man aged 45 to 65 who received an inactivated influenza vaccine. The chain joins TRBV12-3 or TRBV12-4 to TRBJ1-1; perhaps TRBD1 as D (5 bases). For the CDR3, the DNA is TGTGCCAGCAGTTCCCCACAGGACGCTTTCTTT. Residues: CASSSPQDAFF.